What follows describes a single T cell receptor (beta chain). Its antigen is unknown. This specimen belongs to a study of blood T cells in healthy people across ages. Study results and caveats: A strong correlation was found between TCR beta diversity and the percentage of naive T cells.

Primers used in a second PCR of roughly 6 to 11 cycles were a sample-barcoded 5' primer and a J-beta primer mix. TCRdb ran MiXCR on the 5' RACE reads and lists one entry per CDR3 protein. The sample lists 1,300,000 or so distinct CDR3 sequences, around 59% occurring once. The source material was blood. The receptor was isolated from a man between 18 and 29 years old in good health.

CDR3 residues: CASSGSGVDEQFF. CDR3 coding DNA: TGTGCCAGCTCAGGGTCTGGAGTCGATGAGCAGTTCTTC. V usage is TRBV6-5 and J usage is TRBJ2-1; D possibly corresponds to TRBD1 (5 bases). V lost 8 bases and J 8 bases, leaving 16 bases between the germline ends. The CDR3 covers 13 residues. Germline V gives CDR1 MNHEY, CDR2 SVGAGI.